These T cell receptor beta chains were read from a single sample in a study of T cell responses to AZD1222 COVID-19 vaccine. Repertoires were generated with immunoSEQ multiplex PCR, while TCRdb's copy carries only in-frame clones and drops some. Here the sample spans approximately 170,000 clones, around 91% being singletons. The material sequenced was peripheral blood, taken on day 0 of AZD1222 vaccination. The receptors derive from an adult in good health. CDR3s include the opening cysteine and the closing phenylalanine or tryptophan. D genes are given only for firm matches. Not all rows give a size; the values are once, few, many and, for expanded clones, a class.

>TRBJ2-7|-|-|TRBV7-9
CASSPGRPYEQYF
TGTGCCAGCAGCCCGGGCCGTCCCTACGAGCAGTACTTC
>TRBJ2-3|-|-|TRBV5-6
CASSLSLTSTDTQYF
TGTGCCAGCAGCTTGTCCCTGACGAGCACAGATACGCAGTATTTT
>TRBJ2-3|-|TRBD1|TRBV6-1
CASSEAFGTEGDTQYF
TGTGCCAGCAGTGAAGCGTTCGGGACAGAAGGAGATACGCAGTATTTT
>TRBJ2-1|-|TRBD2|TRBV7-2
CASSSGATVPPEQFF
TGTGCCAGCAGCAGCGGGGCCACGGTCCCCCCTGAGCAGTTCTTC
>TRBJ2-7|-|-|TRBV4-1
CASSQGSGVGYEQYF
TGCGCCAGCAGCCAAGGATCAGGGGTTGGCTACGAGCAGTACTTC
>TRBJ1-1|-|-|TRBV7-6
CASSLGRGEDTEAFF
TGTGCCAGCAGCTTAGGTCGGGGGGAGGACACTGAAGCTTTCTTT
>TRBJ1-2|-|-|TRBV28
CASSWGAEGLDYGYTF
TGTGCCAGCAGTTGGGGCGCTGAGGGACTTGACTATGGCTACACCTTC
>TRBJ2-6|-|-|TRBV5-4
CASSLALQSDSGANVLTF
TGTGCCAGCAGCTTGGCCCTCCAAAGCGACTCTGGGGCCAACGTCCTGACTTTC
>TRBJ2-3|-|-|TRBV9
CASSVGTHRTDTQYF
TGTGCCAGCAGCGTCGGTACACATCGCACAGATACGCAGTATTTT
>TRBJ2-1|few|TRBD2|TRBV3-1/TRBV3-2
CASSFFPASGGVGEQFF
TGTGCCAGCAGCTTCTTTCCGGCTAGCGGGGGGGTTGGGGAGCAGTTCTTC
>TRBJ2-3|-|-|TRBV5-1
CASSLGDSTDTQYF
TGCGCCAGCAGCTTGGGAGATAGCACAGATACGCAGTATTTT
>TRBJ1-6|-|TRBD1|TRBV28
CASSPRTGGISSYNSPLHF
TGTGCCAGCAGTCCGCGGACAGGGGGCATCTCCTCCTATAATTCACCCCTCCACTTT
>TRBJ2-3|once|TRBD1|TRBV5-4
CASRQFGQGADTQYF
TGTGCCAGCAGGCAGTTTGGACAGGGGGCAGATACGCAGTATTTT
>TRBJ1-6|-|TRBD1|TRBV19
CASTRGTGVNSPLHF
TGTGCCAGTACCCGGGGGACAGGGGTAAATTCACCCCTCCACTTT
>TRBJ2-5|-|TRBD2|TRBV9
CASSVAGGIQETQYF
TGTGCCAGCAGCGTAGCGGGGGGGATACAAGAGACCCAGTACTTC
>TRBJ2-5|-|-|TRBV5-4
CASGSGGFETQYF
TGTGCCAGCGGATCGGGCGGGTTCGAGACCCAGTACTTC
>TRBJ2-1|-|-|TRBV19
CASSTGTSARDPTNEQFF
TGTGCCAGTAGTACCGGGACTTCGGCTAGAGACCCGACTAATGAGCAGTTCTTC
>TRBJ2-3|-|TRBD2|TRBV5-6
CASSKIAGSGTDTQYF
TGTGCCAGCAGCAAGATAGCGGGTTCTGGCACAGATACGCAGTATTTT
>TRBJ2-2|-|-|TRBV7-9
CASRPGTAKTGELFF
TGTGCCAGCAGGCCCGGGACTGCCAAAACCGGGGAGCTGTTTTTT
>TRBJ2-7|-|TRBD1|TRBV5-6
CASSRWDSAYEQYF
TGTGCCAGCAGCCGGTGGGACAGTGCATACGAGCAGTACTTC
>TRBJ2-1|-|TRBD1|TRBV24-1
CATKGTGPYNEQFF
TGTGCCACCAAAGGGACAGGACCCTACAATGAGCAGTTCTTC
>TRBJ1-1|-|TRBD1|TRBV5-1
CASSWGTGTTLNTEAFF
TGCGCCAGCAGCTGGGGGACAGGGACGACTTTGAACACTGAAGCTTTCTTT
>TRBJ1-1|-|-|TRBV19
CASNHLGGGTEAFF
TGTGCCAGTAACCACTTGGGGGGCGGCACTGAAGCTTTCTTT
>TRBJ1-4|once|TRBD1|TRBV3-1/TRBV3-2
CASSDRDRGEKLFF
TGTGCCAGCAGCGACCGGGACAGGGGTGAAAAACTGTTTTTT
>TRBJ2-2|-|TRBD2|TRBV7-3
CASSLGGGRTGELFF
TGTGCCAGCAGCTTGGGCGGGGGTCGGACCGGGGAGCTGTTTTTT
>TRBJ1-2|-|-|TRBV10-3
CAISEPTPNYGYTF
TGTGCCATCAGTGAGCCGACCCCAAACTATGGCTACACCTTC
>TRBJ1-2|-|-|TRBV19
CASSARIIDIGYTF
TGTGCCAGTAGTGCAAGAATAATCGACATAGGCTACACCTTC
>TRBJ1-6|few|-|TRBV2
CASGTARQNSPLHF
TGTGCCAGCGGGACGGCGCGCCAGAATTCACCCCTCCACTTT
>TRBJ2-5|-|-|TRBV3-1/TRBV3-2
CASSQEIGSVNF
TGTGCCAGCAGCCAAGAGATTGGATCAGTAAACTTC
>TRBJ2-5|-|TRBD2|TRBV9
CASSTIAGGYQETQYF
TGTGCCAGCAGCACCATAGCGGGGGGGTACCAAGAGACCCAGTACTTC
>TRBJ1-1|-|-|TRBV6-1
CASSEARTGGTEAFF
TGTGCCAGCAGTGAAGCGCGTACGGGGGGCACTGAAGCTTTCTTT
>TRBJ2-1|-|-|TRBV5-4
CASSLESGGFGEQFF
TGTGCCAGCAGCTTGGAGTCTGGCGGTTTCGGTGAGCAGTTCTTC
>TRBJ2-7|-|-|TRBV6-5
CASSYSDYEQYF
TGTGCCAGCAGTTACTCTGACTACGAGCAGTACTTC
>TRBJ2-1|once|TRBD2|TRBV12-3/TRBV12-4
CASRLAGGNEQFF
TGTGCCAGCAGACTAGCGGGGGGGAATGAGCAGTTCTTC
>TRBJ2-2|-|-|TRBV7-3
CASSPRVVGATGGELFF
TGTGCCAGCAGCCCCCGAGTTGTGGGGGCGACGGGCGGGGAGCTGTTTTTT
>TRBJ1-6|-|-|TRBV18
CASSGLPDSPLHF
TGTGCCAGCTCAGGGTTGCCGGATTCACCCCTCCACTTT
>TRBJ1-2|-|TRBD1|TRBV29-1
CSVDDGQGQRGYTF
TGCAGCGTTGACGATGGACAGGGGCAACGTGGCTACACCTTC
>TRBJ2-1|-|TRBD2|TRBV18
CASSPTSGYNEQFF
TGTGCCAGCTCACCGACTAGCGGCTACAATGAGCAGTTCTTC
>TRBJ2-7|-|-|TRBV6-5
CASNRGRPVKYF
TGTGCCAGCAATAGGGGACGGCCCGTAAAGTACTTC
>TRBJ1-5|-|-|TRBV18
CASSPPSAGGSNQPQHF
TGTGCCAGCTCACCACCGTCAGCCGGGGGTAGCAATCAGCCCCAGCATTTT
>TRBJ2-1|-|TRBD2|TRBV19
CASSTGGGSYNEQFF
TGTGCCAGTAGTACCGGGGGGGGCTCCTACAATGAGCAGTTCTTC
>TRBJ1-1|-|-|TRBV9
CASSVDSRRAPNTEAFF
TGTGCCAGCAGCGTAGACTCCCGCAGGGCCCCGAACACTGAAGCTTTCTTT